The following is a TCR beta chain sequence with its context. The table lists this clone with many counts. Its target antigen remains unknown. The missing CDR3 end, 3 residues past where the read stops, is filled in from the germline J gene. The CDR3, from cysteine to phenylalanine, totals 16 residues. Sequencing covers 39 bases of the CDR3, shown here with the frame starting at base 1. V was cut back by 0 bases and J by 1 base, leaving a gap of 13 bases between them. Via the germline V gene, CDR1 is SGHRS and CDR2 YFSETQ. This record comes from a study of T cell clonality in common variable immunodeficiency (dated by TCRdb to about 2015). Findings and caveats that apply to the study as a whole: TCRbeta clonality was higher in CVID subjects than in healthy controls (t-test p = 0.018), and the increase was most characteristic of about a third of subjects. Patient heterogeneity within the CVID cohort put limits on correlating repertoire features with clinical complications. Fewer TCRbeta clones were shared among CVID subjects than among healthy controls (p < 0.0001). CVID TCRbeta sequences reportedly showed fewer deletions and N-nucleotide insertions and lacked highly modified clones with 13 or more V deletions. Even though DNA input was the same, control samples had an average of around 78,000 unique sequences each, compared with roughly 30,000 in CVID samples. The authors noted that sequencing repertoires of T cell subpopulations would be needed to clarify what caused the increased clonality in CVID.

Predominantly Caucasian heritage was noted among both the CVID patients and the healthy controls. Heparinized peripheral whole blood samples of roughly 5 to 8 ml were obtained from each donor. Genomic DNA from adults with common variable immune deficiency (CVID) and from healthy adult controls was used to sequence TCRbeta CDR3 repertoires. There were around 22 healthy adult volunteers in the control group (about 12 female and some ten male), ranging in age from 23 to 66 years, with a mean age of around 34. To isolate peripheral blood mononuclear cells, diluted blood was subjected to density centrifugation over Hypaque 1077 or Ficoll-Paque. Genomic DNA was obtained from unsorted mononuclear cells through either Qiagen column purification or a centrifugation-based method. For sequencing input, CVID and control samples contributed equivalent amounts of genomic DNA. For every sample, a 60 bp segment covering the rearranged TCRbeta CDR3 region was amplified and then sequenced. TCRbeta amplification used the immunoSEQ assay, a bias-corrected multiplex PCR with high-throughput sequencing. Per the authors' processing: Every unique nucleotide sequence counted as a clone and was annotated with V, D and J genes, copy number and frequency. Sequences were labeled productive if in frame, and non-productive if out of frame or containing stop codons. Clonality was calculated from Shannon's entropy as previously described. The predicted amino acid sequences of productive clones were used to derive the mean CDR3 Kyte-Doolittle hydropathy. Using the R hclust function, scaled V gene usage was clustered hierarchically with Manhattan distance and complete linkage. Sharing of clones by CDR3 amino acid sequence was evaluated through resampling of 12 repertoires per group over 100 rounds. Repertoires were searched for roughly 70 published EBV-specific and around 240 published CMV-specific TCRbeta sequences. Analysis left out a couple of CVID samples that produced under 10,000 sequences, so 40 to 45 CVID repertoires remained. TCRdb retrieved this table from immuneACCESS and kept in-frame rearrangements only. Not all clones are present; in checked studies, unresolved V genes account for under half, and no reason is known for the remainder. V, J and clone size are taken as reported in that table, and D and trimming were inferred from the DNA itself. This sample holds about 39,000 clones in total, without any singletons. The ten largest clones represent over 1.1% of the sample.

Sequencing was performed on peripheral blood mononuclear cells. The TCR comes from a person aged 18 to 70 in good health. The sequence links TRBV5-1 to TRBJ1-1; TRBD1 is a weak D gene call, 6 bases matching. Partial CDR3 DNA: TGCGCCAGCAGCTTGGTTCCGACGGACAGGAACACTGAA. Protein translation: CASSLVPTDRNTE. The whole CDR3 is CASSLVPTDRNTEAFF.